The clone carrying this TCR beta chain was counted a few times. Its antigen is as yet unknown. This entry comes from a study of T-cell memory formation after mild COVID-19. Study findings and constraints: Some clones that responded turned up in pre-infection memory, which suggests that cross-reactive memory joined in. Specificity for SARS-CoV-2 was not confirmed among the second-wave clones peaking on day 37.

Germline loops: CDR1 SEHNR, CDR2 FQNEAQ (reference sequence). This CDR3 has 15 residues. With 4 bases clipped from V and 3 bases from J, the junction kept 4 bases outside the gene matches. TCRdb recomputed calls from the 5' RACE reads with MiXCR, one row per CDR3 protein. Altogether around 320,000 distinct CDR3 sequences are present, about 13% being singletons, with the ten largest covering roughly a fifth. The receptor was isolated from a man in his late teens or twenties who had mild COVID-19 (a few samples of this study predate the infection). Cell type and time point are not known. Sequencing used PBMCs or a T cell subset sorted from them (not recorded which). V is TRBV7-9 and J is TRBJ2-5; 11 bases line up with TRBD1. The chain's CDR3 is CASSYRTGGEETQYF. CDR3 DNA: TGTGCCAGCAGCTACCGGACAGGGGGCGAAGAGACCCAGTACTTC.